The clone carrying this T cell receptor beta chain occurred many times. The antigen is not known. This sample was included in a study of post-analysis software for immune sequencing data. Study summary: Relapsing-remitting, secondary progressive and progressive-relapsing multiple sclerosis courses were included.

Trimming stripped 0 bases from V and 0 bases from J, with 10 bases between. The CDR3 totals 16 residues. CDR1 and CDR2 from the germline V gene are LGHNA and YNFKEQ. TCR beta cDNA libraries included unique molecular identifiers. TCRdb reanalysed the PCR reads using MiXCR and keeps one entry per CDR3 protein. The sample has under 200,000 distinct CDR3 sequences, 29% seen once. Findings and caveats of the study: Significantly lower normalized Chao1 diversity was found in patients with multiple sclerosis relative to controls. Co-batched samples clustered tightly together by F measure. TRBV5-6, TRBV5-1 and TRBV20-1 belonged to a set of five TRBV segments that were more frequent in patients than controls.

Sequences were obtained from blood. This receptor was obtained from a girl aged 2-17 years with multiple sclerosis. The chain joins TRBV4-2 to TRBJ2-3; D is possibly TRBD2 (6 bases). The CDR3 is CASSQDAGPSTDTQYF. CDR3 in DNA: TGTGCCAGCAGCCAAGATGCGGGACCTAGCACAGATACGCAGTATTTT.